Below, 5 T cell receptor beta chains from the same sample are listed, as sequenced in a study of T cell responses to AZD1222 COVID-19 vaccine. The data were produced by immunoSEQ multiplex PCR, yet TCRdb's version contains in-frame clones alone and is incomplete. The table records about 180,000 clones, about 88% of them present only once. The sample consisted of peripheral blood, taken on day 0 of AZD1222 vaccination. Receptors were obtained from an adult in good health.

V is TRBV14 and J is TRBJ2-1, with 9 bases lining up with TRBD2. Germline-derived CDR1 and CDR2 are SGHDN and FVKESK. The CDR3 runs to 16 residues. The V gene end was trimmed by 5 bases and the J gene end by 7 bases; junction bases not matched to a gene: 12. CDR3 region: CASSSLTGTSRNEQFF. DNA for the CDR3: TGTGCCAGCAGCTCCTTGACCGGGACTAGCAGGAATGAGCAGTTCTTC.

This chain links TRBV5-1 with TRBJ1-3; 8 bases are a match to TRBD1. CDR3 length: 15 amino acids. After removal of 4 bases from V and 2 bases from J, the junction contained 5 bases not matched to a gene. CDR1 is SGHRS and CDR2 is YFSETQ in the germline V gene. Here the CDR3 reads CASSMTGATGNTIYF. As DNA, the CDR3 is TGCGCCAGCAGCATGACAGGGGCGACTGGAAACACCATATATTTT.

The V gene is TRBV19, the J gene TRBJ1-5, with D possibly being TRBD1 (5 bases). The V gene's germline CDR1 is LNHDA and CDR2 SQIVND (reference sequence). Trimming took 7 bases from V and 0 from J, leaving 10 bases between them. This CDR3 is 14 amino acids long. CDR3 residues: CASTDRYSNQPQHF. The CDR3, as DNA: TGTGCCAGTACCGACAGATATAGCAATCAGCCCCAGCATTTT.

This clone was seen once. The V gene is TRBV7-9, the J gene TRBJ1-1, with a weak D call TRBD1 (6 bases). Trimming removed 2 bases from V and 3 bases from J, with 22 bases in between. CDR1 is SEHNR and CDR2 is FQNEAQ in the germline V gene (reference sequence). The CDR3 covers 18 residues. CDR3: CASSLRGRGVARDTEAFF. The DNA for the CDR3 is TGTGCCAGCAGCTTACGCGGCAGGGGAGTAGCAAGGGACACTGAAGCTTTCTTT.

The chain uses TRBV23-1 and TRBJ1-4; 9 nucleotides agree with TRBD1. TRBV23-1 counts as an open reading frame of uncertain function. After removal of 3 bases from V and 8 bases from J, the junction contained 7 bases not matched to a gene. CDR3 length: 15 amino acids. The CDR3 here is CASSQGQGPNEKLFF. CDR3 DNA sequence: TGCGCCAGCAGTCAGGGACAGGGACCAAACGAAAAACTGTTTTTT.